Below, 12 T cell receptor beta chains from the same sample are listed, as sequenced in a study of Ad26.COV2.S vaccination and SARS-CoV-2 variants. Assay: immunoSEQ multiplex PCR; the TCRdb copy retains only in-frame clones and omits some. The table has 300,000 to 450,000 clones, about 88% seen once. Stated treatment: some 20 received Ad26.COV2.S at low or high dose, single or two shots; several received placebo; per-sample allocation not given. Following the first vaccine or placebo injection, samples were taken on day 63. The sequences come from peripheral blood, collected in a trial of Ad26.COV2.S vaccine versus placebo. The receptors derive from a person aged 18-60 years who received the Ad26.COV2.S COVID-19 vaccine or a placebo.

The J gene is TRBJ2-1, the V gene TRBV5-6; no definite D call. Germline V gene sequence: CDR1 SGHDT, CDR2 YYEEEE. The V gene lost 4 bases and the J gene lost 3 bases, with 5 bases spanning the gap. The CDR3 runs to 12 residues. For the CDR3, the DNA is TGTGCCAGCAGCCCGCACTACAATGAGCAGTTCTTC. Translating gives CASSPHYNEQFF.

V and J are TRBV7-9 and TRBJ2-7; D is possibly TRBD2 (6 bases). The CDR3 contains 16 residues. The ends were cut back, 1 base at V and 5 bases at J, with 18 bases in the middle. From germline, CDR1 is SEHNR and CDR2 FQNEAQ (reference sequence). CDR3 DNA sequence: TGTGCCAGCAGCTTAGGCCCGGGGGACCGGAGGGACGAGCAGTACTTC. Amino acids: CASSLGPGDRRDEQYF.

The chain uses TRBV4-3 and TRBJ2-3, with 9 bases identical to TRBD1. The CDR3 is 14 amino acids. Germline CDR1 is LGHNA and CDR2 is YSLEER. V was pared by 1 base and J by 6 bases, with 2 bases of the junction left unmatched. CDR3 nucleotides: TGCGCCAGCAGCCAAGGACAGGGGGGTGATACGCAGTATTTT. Its translation is CASSQGQGGDTQYF.

The chain couples TRBV11-2 to TRBJ2-5, with 7 bases that match TRBD2. V gave up 5 bases and J gave up 2 bases; unmatched junction bases: 5. Germline V gene lookup returns CDR1 SGHAT and CDR2 FQNNGV. The CDR3 contains 14 residues. DNA for the CDR3: TGTGCCAGCAGCAAACTAGCGATACAAGAGACCCAGTACTTC. Translating it yields CASSKLAIQETQYF. Full variable domain (outside the CDR3, taken from reference TRBV11-2 and TRBJ2-5): EAGVAQSPRYKIIEKRQSVAFWCNPISGHATLYWYQQILGQGPKLLIQFQNNGVVDDSQLPKDRFSAERLKGVDSTLKIQPAKLEDSAVYLCASSKLAIQETQYFGPGTRLLVL.

This clone was recorded only once. The chain links TRBV5-6 to TRBJ2-1, with D possibly matching TRBD1 (6 bases). There are 18 residues in the CDR3. Trimming shortened V by 0 bases and J by 0 bases, and 16 bases separated the two germline ends. Germline values: CDR1 SGHDT, CDR2 YYEEEE. The DNA of the CDR3 is TGTGCCAGCAGCTTGGCCCACAGGGTACAGAGCTCCTACAATGAGCAGTTCTTC. It codes for CASSLAHRVQSSYNEQFF.

The rearrangement uses TRBV27 and TRBJ2-7; tentatively, D is TRBD1 (5 bases). The V end lost 1 base, the J end lost 5 bases, and 9 bases lay between the germline ends. The CDR3 is 13 amino acids. CDR1 and CDR2 (germline): MNHEY, SMNVEV (reference sequence). The CDR3 region has the DNA TGTGCCAGCAGTTTATTAGGGGCCCACGAGCAGTACTTC. As protein: CASSLLGAHEQYF.

V usage is TRBV20-1 and J usage is TRBJ2-7; D gene uncertain. CDR3 length: 11 amino acids. Germline V gene sequence: CDR1 DFQATT, CDR2 SNEGSKA (reference sequence). Deletions cut 1 base from V and 4 bases from J, with 5 bases between. CDR3 coding DNA: TGCAGTGCTAGAGTAGAGTACGAGCAGTACTTC. This sequence encodes CSARVEYEQYF.

The gene calls are TRBV12-3 or TRBV12-4 and TRBJ2-7; weak D call: TRBD1 (5 bases). This CDR3 is built from 11 residues. V dropped 5 bases and J dropped 6 bases, with 8 bases sitting between them. The CDR3 coding sequence is TGTGCCAGCAGTCCAGGGCCCGAGCAGTACTTC. Protein sequence: CASSPGPEQYF.

In this sample, this clone turned up a few times. The same CDR3 arises from other DNA sequences in this sample as well. The chain has TRBV18 and TRBJ1-6; TRBD1 might be the D (6 bases). This CDR3 has 15 amino acids. Germline CDR1 reads KGHSH; CDR2 reads LQKENI. V shed 3 bases and J shed 5 bases, with 11 bases lying between them. The CDR3 DNA reads as TGTGCCAGCTCACCCAGACAGGCCGATAATTCACCCCTCCACTTT. It specifies CASSPRQADNSPLHF.

The rearrangement links TRBV24-1 to TRBJ2-5; 14 positions agree with TRBD2. Germline CDR1 reads KGHDR; CDR2 reads SFDVKD. V shed 4 bases and J 5 bases; nucleotides not matched to a gene: 8. The CDR3 runs to 17 residues. CDR3 DNA sequence: TGTGCCACCAGTGAACAGACTAGCGGGAGGGCCGTGGAGACCCAGTACTTC. Translated, it gives CATSEQTSGRAVETQYF.

The CDR3 nucleotides read TGCGCCAGCAGCCCCCTAAGTGAGCGGGGGAATTACAATGAGCAGTTCTTC. Translating gives CASSPLSERGNYNEQFF. J is TRBJ2-1 and V is TRBV4-1; 8 bases are a match to TRBD2. The CDR3 contains 17 residues. Trimming at V came to 4 bases and at J to 4 bases, leaving 12 bases not matched to a gene. Germline assignment: CDR1 MGHRA and CDR2 YSYEKL.

V usage is TRBV4-3 and J usage is TRBJ2-3, with D uncertain. The CDR3 is 16 amino acids. V lost 0 bases and J lost 2, with 12 bases in between. Germline V gene data show CDR1 as LGHNA and CDR2 as YSLEER. The CDR3: CASSQDTLGNTDTQYF. Written as DNA, the CDR3 is TGCGCCAGCAGCCAAGACACCTTGGGTAACACAGATACGCAGTATTTT.